A selection of T cell receptor beta chains follows, all from one sample in a study of cytotoxic CD8 clonotypes in ibrutinib-treated CLL. Clones were sequenced by immunoSEQ multiplex PCR, and TCRdb holds only the in-frame ones, with some missing. The sample has some 23,000 clones, around 74% seen once; the top ten hold 45% to 60%. The specimen was PBMCs, collected at disease progression, from a patient treated with ibrutinib. The receptors originated from a human donor with chronic lymphocytic leukemia. The CDR3 runs from the conserved cysteine through the conserved F or W. A D gene is named only where the DNA matches it firmly. Expanded clones are given a class, and other clones once, few, many or no size at all.

j_call clone_size d_call v_call cdr3_nt cdr3_aa
TRBJ1-1 once . TRBV7-2 TGTGCCAGCAGCTTATACAGAAACACTGAAGCTTTCTTT CASSLYRNTEAFF
TRBJ2-3 . . TRBV5-1 TGCGCCAGCAGCTTGGGGGGGTCGCGCACAGATACGCAGTATTTT CASSLGGSRTDTQYF
TRBJ1-5 . . TRBV2 TGTGCCAGCAGTGAAGCGATCACGTCAGGTCAGCCCCAGCATTTT CASSEAITSGQPQHF
TRBJ2-1 many . TRBV7-9 TGTGCCAGCAGCTTAATCCTAGGTGGTCAGGGTGAGCAGTTCTTC CASSLILGGQGEQFF
TRBJ1-2 few . TRBV7-9 TGTGCCAGCAGCCCCGTTGGGAACTATGGCTACACCTTC CASSPVGNYGYTF
TRBJ1-6 . . TRBV5-1 TGCGCCAGCAGCTTGGCCCCAAAGGGGGAATCACCCCTCCACTTT CASSLAPKGESPLHF
TRBJ2-1 . . TRBV4-2 TGTGCCAGCAGCCAGTTAGAAGCCCCTTTTTACAATGAGCAGTTCTTC CASSQLEAPFYNEQFF
TRBJ1-4 . . TRBV21-1 TGTGCCAGCAGCGCCCGCCGGGACAGGCCTAATGAAAAACTGTTTTTT CASSARRDRPNEKLFF
TRBJ2-6 . TRBD1 TRBV7-3 TGTGCCAGCAGCTCAGGGACAGCTGGGGCCAACGTCCTGACTTTC CASSSGTAGANVLTF
TRBJ2-1 . TRBD2 TRBV9 TGTGCCAGCAGCGTAACCGGGGGGGCCAACAATGAGCAGTTCTTC CASSVTGGANNEQFF
TRBJ1-1 . . TRBV10-3 TGTGCCATCAGTGAGTTGGTTGGGAACACTGAAGCTTTCTTT CAISELVGNTEAFF
TRBJ2-2 . . TRBV9 TGTGCCAGCAGCCCCCGCGGGGACGCGAACACCGGGGAGCTGTTTTTT CASSPRGDANTGELFF
TRBJ2-2 . . TRBV18 TGTGCCAGCTCAACCGGCGGGGAGCTGTTTTTT CASSTGGELFF
TRBJ2-3 . TRBD2 TRBV7-9 TGTGCCAGCAGCCCGGGACTAGCGGGGGCCCGCGGAGGAACAGATACGCAGTATTTT CASSPGLAGARGGTDTQYF
TRBJ2-1 . TRBD1 TRBV10-3 TGTGCTACCGGGACAGCCCCCTACAATGAGCAGTTCTTC CATGTAPYNEQFF
TRBJ2-2 once . TRBV4-1 TGCGCCAGCAGCCAATCTCTTACGAGCGGGGAGCTGTTTTTT CASSQSLTSGELFF
TRBJ2-7 . TRBD1 TRBV5-4 TGTGCCAGCAGCTTGGGGGACAGCTCTTACGGCCCTTACGAGCAGTACTTC CASSLGDSSYGPYEQYF
TRBJ2-6 . TRBD1 TRBV9 TGTGCCAGCAGCGTAGCTCCGACAGGGGGATCTGGGGCCAACGTCCTGACTTTC CASSVAPTGGSGANVLTF
TRBJ2-1 once TRBD2 TRBV27 TGTGCCAGCACCCCTTGGGGGGGGTCCTACAATGAGCAGTTCTTC CASTPWGGSYNEQFF
TRBJ1-5 once TRBD1 TRBV27 TGTGCCAGCAGCGCTACAGGGGGACGGAGGCAGCCCCAGCATTTT CASSATGGRRQPQHF
TRBJ2-7 . . TRBV7-9 TGTGCCAGCGGGATGGGCGAGTACTCCTACGAGCAGTACTTC CASGMGEYSYEQYF
TRBJ1-3 once . TRBV9 TGTGCCAGCAGCGCCTCCTTGGGGGCAGGAAACACCATATATTTT CASSASLGAGNTIYF
TRBJ2-7 . TRBD1 TRBV5-1 TGCGCCAGCAGCCCTGACAGGGGCTACGAGCAGTACTTC CASSPDRGYEQYF
TRBJ2-7 . . TRBV11-2 TGTGCCAGCAGCTTAGCGCAGATCTACGAGCAGTACTTC CASSLAQIYEQYF
TRBJ1-2 few . TRBV6-5 TGTGCCAGCAGTTACGGGGTTGACTATGGCTACACCTTC CASSYGVDYGYTF
TRBJ1-4 . . TRBV5-4 TGTGCCAGCAGCAGTTACAGGGTTTCTAATGAAAAACTGTTTTTT CASSSYRVSNEKLFF
TRBJ2-3 . TRBD1 TRBV5-4 TGTGCCAGCAGCGAACAGGGGGCTCTAAGGACAGATACGCAGTATTTT CASSEQGALRTDTQYF
TRBJ1-1 . . TRBV9 TGTGCCAGCACCAGGGGTATGAGGAACACTGAAGCTTTCTTT CASTRGMRNTEAFF
TRBJ1-5 . . TRBV11-2 TGTGCCAGCAGCCGCGGGGTCAATCAGCCCCAGCATTTT CASSRGVNQPQHF
TRBJ1-6 . . TRBV6-6 TGTGCCAGCAGTTACTCCCCCGACAACACCCTCCACTTT CASSYSPDNTLHF
TRBJ1-5 . TRBD1 TRBV30 TGTGCCTGGAGTCAGGCTTGGACAGGGGCGGATCAGCCCCAGCATTTT CAWSQAWTGADQPQHF
TRBJ1-2 . . TRBV6-5 TGTGCCAGCAGTTCGACCGGGACAACGGGAGGCTACACCTTC CASSSTGTTGGYTF
TRBJ2-7 . . TRBV4-1 TGCGCCAGCAGCCAAGTCGGACCAGGGGTGACTGGATCCTACGAGCAGTACTTC CASSQVGPGVTGSYEQYF
TRBJ1-3 few TRBD1 TRBV7-2 TGTGCCAGCAGCTTTAGGGGGACAGGGGGAGGAAACACCATATATTTT CASSFRGTGGGNTIYF
TRBJ2-5 . . TRBV29-1 TGCAGCGTTGGACGTTGGGAGAGTGGAGAGACCCAGTACTTC CSVGRWESGETQYF
TRBJ2-2 . . TRBV9 TGTGCCAGCAGCTTACTTTACCCTCCGAACACCGGGGAGCTGTTTTTT CASSLLYPPNTGELFF
TRBJ1-3 . . TRBV6-5 TGTGCCGTAGGAACCGGAGGAAACACCATATATTTT CAVGTGGNTIYF
TRBJ2-7 few . TRBV11-2 TGTGCCAGCAGCAACACCGGGGACCTTAGCGAGCAGTACTTC CASSNTGDLSEQYF
TRBJ1-2 . . TRBV10-3 TGTGCCATCAGTTTGCGCTGGGGGAAGAACTATGGCTACACCTTC CAISLRWGKNYGYTF
TRBJ2-7 . . TRBV14 TGTGCCAGCAGCCTGAGGCAGGGGCTTGAGCAGTACTTC CASSLRQGLEQYF
TRBJ1-1 . TRBD1 TRBV5-1 TGCGCCAGCAGCTCCGGGACAGGCGATTTCCACACTGAAGCTTTCTTT CASSSGTGDFHTEAFF
TRBJ2-7 . . TRBV7-9 TGTGCCAGCAGCCCCCCATCCTTTGTGGGCAGCTATCCCTACGAGCAGTACTTC CASSPPSFVGSYPYEQYF
TRBJ1-5 few . TRBV25-1 TGTGCCAGCAGTTCCGGACAGCCCCAGCATTTT CASSSGQPQHF
TRBJ1-1 once . TRBV5-8 TGTGCCAGCAGCCCCCGCGGGAGGTCCATGAACACTGAAGCTTTCTTT CASSPRGRSMNTEAFF
TRBJ1-5 . . TRBV27 TGTGCCAGCAGTTTATCGAGTAATCAGCCCCAGCATTTT CASSLSSNQPQHF
TRBJ2-2 . . TRBV7-3 TGTGCCAGCAGCTTAGATGACGGGGAGCTGTTTTTT CASSLDDGELFF